This TCR beta chain was retrieved from a study of T cell responses to AZD1222 COVID-19 vaccine. Overall study findings and caveats: Clonal diversity may have been underestimated, and the donors were mostly white British, with more females than males.

Points on this clone: What it binds is unknown.

Only in-frame clones appear in the TCRdb table, and some are missing; sequencing was by immunoSEQ multiplex PCR. The data contain 50,000 to 65,000 clones, approximately 86% of them singletons. V was clipped by 5 bases and J by 5 bases; unmatched bases: 11. Germline V lookup: CDR1 SNHLY, CDR2 FYNNEI. The CDR3 covers 15 residues. The rearrangement joins TRBV2 to TRBJ2-5, with 7 positions matching TRBD2. This TCR derives from an adult who received the AZD1222 COVID-19 vaccine. This specimen was peripheral blood, taken 28 days after the second AZD1222 dose. This CDR3 is CASSWSGEVRETQYF. CDR3 coding DNA: TGTGCCAGCAGTTGGAGCGGGGAGGTTCGGGAGACCCAGTACTTC.